This entry features one T cell receptor beta chain sequence. The target of this receptor is not known. No base quality values were provided; no much bigger clone lies one nucleotide off. The CDR3 runs 14 residues from the cysteine to the phenylalanine. Only the CDR3 DNA stays, 42 bases, in frame from base 1. The germline V gene encodes CDR1 SGHRS and CDR2 YFSETQ. The trim is 4 bases for V and 1 base for J, with a gap of 11 bases between the germline ends. The instrument was an Illumina NovaSeq 6000. Using 5'RACE with constant-segment primers, TCRalpha and TCRbeta cDNA libraries were constructed, with sample barcodes and unique molecular identifiers added in the process. Trizol reagent was used to extract RNA from every sample. Amplification of the libraries took two PCR steps, and the second step added a second sample barcode plus Illumina TruSeq adapters. The libraries were sequenced on an Illumina NovaSeq using 2 x 150 bp paired-end reads. As for how the authors treated the data: With migec v1.2.7, reads were demultiplexed and then collapsed into UMI-guided consensus sequences. Using mixcr v2.1.11, UMI consensuses were aligned to TRA and TRB V and J templates and then assembled into clonotypes. A clonotype was counted as expanded or contracted only if both edgeR and NoisET called the change significant, with noise models trained on biological replicates. edgeR calls used a false discovery rate-adjusted p below 0.01 and a log2 fold-change threshold of 1. PCA with hierarchical clustering of max-normalized trajectories of the 1000 most abundant clonotypes was used as exploratory dynamics analysis. The CD4 or CD8 phenotype of responding clones was assigned using the separately sequenced CD4+ and CD8+ repertoires. Using fastp trimming at Q25 and MiXCR clonotype assembly, TCRdb reanalyzed the public sequencing data and kept in-frame beta chains. CDR3 protein duplicates are merged, each entry listing the most common genes and DNA. The V and J calls reflect TCRdb's pipeline rather than the authors' work. This sample is represented by 450,000 to 650,000 distinct CDR3 sequences; roughly a fifth of them were singletons. The ten largest clones take up approximately 8% of the sample.

Ficoll-Paque density gradient centrifugation was the method used to isolate PBMCs. The data were taken from a study of T-cell memory formation after mild COVID-19 (dated by TCRdb to about 2021). At the level of the whole study: Most TCR sequence clusters were specific to one of the two donors. T-cell clones expanding and contracting after mild COVID-19 in a couple of donors were tracked by longitudinal TCRalpha and TCRbeta repertoire sequencing. The cohort was made up of two young adult volunteers, one female and one male, who were previously healthy.

Overall study results and their limits: The second-wave clones that peaked on day 37 were not confirmed to be SARS-CoV-2 specific. The study included only a couple of mild cases, and larger cohorts that include severe cases with pre-infection samples were judged to be necessary. The detection of some responding clones in pre-infection memory suggests that pre-existing cross-reactive memory T cells joined the SARS-CoV-2 response. From day 15 to 85, contracting clones showed balanced CD4/CD8 phenotypes, whereas a second wave of clones that expanded from day 15 to 37 leaned towards CD4+. Contracting CD4+ clones were found mainly in CM and EM memory subsets, while CD8+ clones were enriched in EMRA.

The source is an adult woman who had mild COVID-19 (a few samples of this study predate the infection). The sample titles of this study are shuffled in the database, so cell type and time point are left out; the donor was told from shared clones. The rearranged segments are TRBV5-1 and TRBJ1-1, with no D gene named confidently. The specimen sequenced was PBMCs or a T cell subset sorted from them (not recorded which). The nucleotides read TGCGCCAGCAGCACCGGACGCCAGAACACTGAAGCTTTCTTT. Its amino acids are CASSTGRQNTEAFF. Extended through the reference TRBV5-1 and TRBJ1-1 proteins, this CDR3 yields the full variable domain: KAGVTQTPRYLIKTRGQQVTLSCSPISGHRSVSWYQQTPGQGLQFLFEYFSETQRNKGNFPGRFSGRQFSNSRSEMNVSTLELGDSALYLCASSTGRQNTEAFFGQGTRLTVV.